The entry below gives a single T cell receptor beta chain sequence along with its context. With a much larger clone just one base away, this may be a read error. The missing conserved phenylalanine or tryptophan at the end of this CDR3 makes a read error likely. This entry comes from a study of CD8+CD57+ T cells in acquired aplastic anemia. All sequencing subjects had displayed CD8+CD57+ cell expansion on flow cytometry. The use of genomic DNA as template underpinned the TCR beta VDJ and CDR3 profiling. TCRdb recomputed calls from the reads with MiXCR, one row per CDR3 protein. Of about 150,000 distinct CDR3 sequences in the sample, approximately 51% were seen once. The germline V gene has CDR1 SGHRS and CDR2 YFSETQ. Trimming removed 0 bases at V and 5 bases at J, with 11 bases between. The CDR3 has 14 residues.

Sequenced: sorted CD4+, CD8+, or CD8+CD57+ T cells (not recorded which) from PBMCs. The chain recombines TRBV5-1 with TRBJ2-5, with D perhaps TRBD1 (6 bases). This clonotype originated in a human donor with aplastic anemia. The CDR3 region has the DNA TGCGCCAGCAGCTTGGTTCAGGGGATGGAGACCCAGTACGTC. Its translation: CASSLVQGMETQYV.